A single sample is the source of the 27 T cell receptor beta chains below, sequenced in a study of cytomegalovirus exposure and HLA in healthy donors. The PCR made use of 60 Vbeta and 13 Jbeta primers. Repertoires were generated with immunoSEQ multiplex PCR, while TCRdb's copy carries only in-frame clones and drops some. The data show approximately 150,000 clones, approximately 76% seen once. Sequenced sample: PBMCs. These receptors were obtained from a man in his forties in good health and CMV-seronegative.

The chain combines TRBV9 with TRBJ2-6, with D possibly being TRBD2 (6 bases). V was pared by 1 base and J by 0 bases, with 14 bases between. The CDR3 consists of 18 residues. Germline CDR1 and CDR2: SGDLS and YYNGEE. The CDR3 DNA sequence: TGTGCCAGCAGCGTATCGGGCGGGGTGAACTCTGGGGCCAACGTCCTGACTTTC. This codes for CASSVSGGVNSGANVLTF.

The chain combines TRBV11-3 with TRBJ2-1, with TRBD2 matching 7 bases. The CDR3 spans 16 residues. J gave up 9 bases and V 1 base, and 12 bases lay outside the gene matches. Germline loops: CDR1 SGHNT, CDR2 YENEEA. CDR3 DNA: TGTGCCAGCAGCTTAGGTCTAGCGGTCGGGGAGGGTGAGCAGTTCTTC. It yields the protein CASSLGLAVGEGEQFF.

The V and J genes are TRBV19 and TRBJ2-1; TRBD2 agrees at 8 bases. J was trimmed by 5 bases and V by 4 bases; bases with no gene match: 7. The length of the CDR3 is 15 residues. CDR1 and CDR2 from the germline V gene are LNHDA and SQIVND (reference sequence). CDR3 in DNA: TGTGCCAGTAGTACCCTAGCGGGTGGGCACAATGAGCAGTTCTTC. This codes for CASSTLAGGHNEQFF.

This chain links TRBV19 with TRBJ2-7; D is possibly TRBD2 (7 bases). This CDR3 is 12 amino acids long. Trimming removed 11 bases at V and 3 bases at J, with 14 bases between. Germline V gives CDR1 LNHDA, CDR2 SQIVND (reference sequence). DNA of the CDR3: TGTGCCTCGGGGGGCAGTTTCTACGAGCAGTACTTC. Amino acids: CASGGSFYEQYF. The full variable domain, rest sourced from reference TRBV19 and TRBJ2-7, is DGGITQSPKYLFRKEGQNVTLSCEQNLNHDAMYWYRQDPGQGLRLIYYSQIVNDFQKGDIAEGYSVSREKKESFPLTVTSAQKNPTAFYLCASGGSFYEQYFGPGTRLTVT.

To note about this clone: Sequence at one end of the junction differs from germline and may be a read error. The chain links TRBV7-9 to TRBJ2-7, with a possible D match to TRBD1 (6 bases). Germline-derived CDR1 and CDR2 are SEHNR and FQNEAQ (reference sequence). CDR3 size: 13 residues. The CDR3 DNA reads TGTTCCAGCAGCTTAACAGGGTACTTCGAGCAGTACTTC. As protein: CSSSLTGYFEQYF.

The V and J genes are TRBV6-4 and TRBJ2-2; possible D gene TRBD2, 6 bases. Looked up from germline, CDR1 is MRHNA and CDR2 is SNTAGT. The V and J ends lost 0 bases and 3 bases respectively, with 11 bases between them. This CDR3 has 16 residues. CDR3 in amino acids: CASSDSGGADTGELFF. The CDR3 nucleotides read TGTGCCAGCAGTGACTCGGGGGGTGCGGACACCGGGGAGCTGTTTTTT.

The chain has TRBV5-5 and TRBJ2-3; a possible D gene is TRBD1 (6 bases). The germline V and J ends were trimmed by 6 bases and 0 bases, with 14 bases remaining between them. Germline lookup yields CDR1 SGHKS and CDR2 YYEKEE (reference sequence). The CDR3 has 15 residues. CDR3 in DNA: TGTGCCAGCACAGGACAGATTCTTAGCACAGATACGCAGTATTTT. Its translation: CASTGQILSTDTQYF. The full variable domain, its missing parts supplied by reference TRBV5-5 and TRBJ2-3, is DAGVTQSPTHLIKTRGQQVTLRCSPISGHKSVSWYQQVLGQGPQFIFQYYEKEERGRGNFPDRFSARQFPNYSSELNVNALLLGDSALYLCASTGQILSTDTQYFGPGTRLTVL.

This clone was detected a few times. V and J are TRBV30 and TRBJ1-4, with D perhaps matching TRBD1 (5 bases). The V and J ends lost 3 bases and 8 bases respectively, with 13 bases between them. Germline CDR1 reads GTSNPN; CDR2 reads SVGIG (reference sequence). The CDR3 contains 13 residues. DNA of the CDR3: TGTGCCTGGAGGAGGCAACAGGAGGAAAAACTGTTTTTT. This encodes CAWRRQQEEKLFF.

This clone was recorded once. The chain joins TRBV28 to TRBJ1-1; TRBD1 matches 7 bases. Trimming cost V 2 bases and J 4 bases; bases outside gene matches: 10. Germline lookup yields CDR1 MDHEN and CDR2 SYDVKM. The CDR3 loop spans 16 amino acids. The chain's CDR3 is CASSLPRTGSFTEAFF. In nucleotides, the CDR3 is TGTGCCAGCAGTTTACCCCGGACAGGTAGCTTCACTGAAGCTTTCTTT.

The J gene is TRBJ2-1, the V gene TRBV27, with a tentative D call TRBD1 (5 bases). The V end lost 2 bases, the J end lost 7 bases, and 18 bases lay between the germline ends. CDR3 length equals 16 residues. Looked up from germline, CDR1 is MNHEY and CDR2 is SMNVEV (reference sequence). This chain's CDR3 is CASSLPTVRTMNEQFF. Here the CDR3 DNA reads TGTGCCAGCAGTTTACCGACAGTCAGAACTATGAATGAGCAGTTCTTC.

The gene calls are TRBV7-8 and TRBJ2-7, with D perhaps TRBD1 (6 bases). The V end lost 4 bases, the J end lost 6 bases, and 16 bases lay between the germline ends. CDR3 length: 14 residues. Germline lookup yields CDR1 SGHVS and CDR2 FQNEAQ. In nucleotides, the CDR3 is TGTGCCAGCAGCTCAACCAAGGGGGTCTCCGAGCAGTACTTC. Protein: CASSSTKGVSEQYF. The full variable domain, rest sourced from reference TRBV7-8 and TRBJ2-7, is GAGVSQSPRYKVAKRGQDVALRCDPISGHVSLFWYQQALGQGPEFLTYFQNEAQLDKSGLPSDRFFAERPEGSVSTLKIQRTQQEDSAVYLCASSSTKGVSEQYFGPGTRLTVT.

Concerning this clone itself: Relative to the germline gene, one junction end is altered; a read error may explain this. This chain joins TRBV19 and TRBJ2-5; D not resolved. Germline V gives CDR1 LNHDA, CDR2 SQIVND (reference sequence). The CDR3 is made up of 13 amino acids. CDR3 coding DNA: TGTGCCGGTAGTATAGACGAGGAGGAGACCCAGTACTTC. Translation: CAGSIDEEETQYF.

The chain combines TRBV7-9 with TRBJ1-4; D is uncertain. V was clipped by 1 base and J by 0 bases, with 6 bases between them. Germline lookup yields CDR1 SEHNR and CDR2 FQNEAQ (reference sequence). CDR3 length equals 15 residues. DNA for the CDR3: TGTGCCAGCAGCTTAGGGGCTGCAACTAATGAAAAACTGTTTTTT. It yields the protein CASSLGAATNEKLFF.

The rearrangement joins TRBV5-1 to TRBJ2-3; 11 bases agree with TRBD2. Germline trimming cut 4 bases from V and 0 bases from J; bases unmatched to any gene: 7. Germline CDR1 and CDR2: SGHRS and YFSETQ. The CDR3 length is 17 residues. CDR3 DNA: TGCGCCAGCAGCCCGGGACTAGCGGAGTATAGCACAGATACGCAGTATTTT. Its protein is CASSPGLAEYSTDTQYF.

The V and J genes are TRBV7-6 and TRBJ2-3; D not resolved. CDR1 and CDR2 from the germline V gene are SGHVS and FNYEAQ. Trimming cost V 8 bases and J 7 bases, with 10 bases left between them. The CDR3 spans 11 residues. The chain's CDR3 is CASEIGNTQYF. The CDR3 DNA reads TGTGCCAGCGAAATTGGCAATACGCAGTATTTT.

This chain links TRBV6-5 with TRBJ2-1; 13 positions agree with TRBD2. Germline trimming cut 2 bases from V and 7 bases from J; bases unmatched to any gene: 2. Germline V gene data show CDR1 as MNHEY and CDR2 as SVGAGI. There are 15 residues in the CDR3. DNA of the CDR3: TGTGCCAGCAGTTACGAGGGACTAGCGGGGAATGAGCAGTTCTTC. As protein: CASSYEGLAGNEQFF.

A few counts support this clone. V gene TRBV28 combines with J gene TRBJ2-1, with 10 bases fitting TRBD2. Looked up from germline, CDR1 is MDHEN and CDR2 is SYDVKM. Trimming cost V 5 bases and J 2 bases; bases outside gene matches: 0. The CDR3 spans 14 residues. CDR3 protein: CASSSGGAYNEQFF. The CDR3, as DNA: TGTGCCAGCAGTAGCGGGGGGGCCTACAATGAGCAGTTCTTC.

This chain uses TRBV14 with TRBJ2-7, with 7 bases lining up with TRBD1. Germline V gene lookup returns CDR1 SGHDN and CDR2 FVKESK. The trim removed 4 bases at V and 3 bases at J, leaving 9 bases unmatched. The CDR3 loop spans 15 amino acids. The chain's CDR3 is CASSPEQTGFYEQYF. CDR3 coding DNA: TGTGCCAGCAGCCCCGAGCAGACAGGGTTCTACGAGCAGTACTTC.

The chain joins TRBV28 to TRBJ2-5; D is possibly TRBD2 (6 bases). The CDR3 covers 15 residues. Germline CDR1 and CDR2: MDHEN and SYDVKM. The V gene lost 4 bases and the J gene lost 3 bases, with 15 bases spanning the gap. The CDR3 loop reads CASSSWGLGKETQYF. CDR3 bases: TGTGCCAGCAGTTCCTGGGGACTGGGTAAAGAGACCCAGTACTTC.

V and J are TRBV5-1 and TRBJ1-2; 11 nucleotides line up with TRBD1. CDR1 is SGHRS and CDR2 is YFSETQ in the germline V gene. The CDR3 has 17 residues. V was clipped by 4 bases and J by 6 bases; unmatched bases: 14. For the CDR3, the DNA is TGCGCCAGCAGCACAGCGACCGGGACAGGGGGGATAGATGGCTACACCTTC. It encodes CASSTATGTGGIDGYTF.

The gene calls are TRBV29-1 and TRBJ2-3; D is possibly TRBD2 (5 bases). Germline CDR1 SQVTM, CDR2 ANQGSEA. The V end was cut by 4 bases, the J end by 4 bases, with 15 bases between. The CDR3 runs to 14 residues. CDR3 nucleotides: TGCAGCGTTGCGCGAGGGTCCGTGGCAGATACGCAGTATTTT. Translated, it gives CSVARGSVADTQYF.

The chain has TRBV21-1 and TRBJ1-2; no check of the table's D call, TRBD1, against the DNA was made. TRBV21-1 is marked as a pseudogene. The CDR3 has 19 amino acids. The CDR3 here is CASSKVCFRGKSSPYGYTF. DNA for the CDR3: TGTGCCAGCAGCAAAGTGTGTTTCAGGGGTAAGAGTTCGCCCTATGGCTACACCTTC.

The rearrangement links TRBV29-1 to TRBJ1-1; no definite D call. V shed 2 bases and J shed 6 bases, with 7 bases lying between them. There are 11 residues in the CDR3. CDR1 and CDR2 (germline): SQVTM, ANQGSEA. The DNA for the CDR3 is TGCAGCGTTGAAATGTTCGCTGAAGCTTTCTTT. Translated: CSVEMFAEAFF.

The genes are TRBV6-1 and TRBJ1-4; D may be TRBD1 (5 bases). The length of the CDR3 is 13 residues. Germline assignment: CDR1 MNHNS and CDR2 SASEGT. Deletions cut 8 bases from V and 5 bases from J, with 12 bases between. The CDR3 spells CASGGTANEKLFF. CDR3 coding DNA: TGTGCCAGCGGAGGGACGGCGAATGAAAAACTGTTTTTT.

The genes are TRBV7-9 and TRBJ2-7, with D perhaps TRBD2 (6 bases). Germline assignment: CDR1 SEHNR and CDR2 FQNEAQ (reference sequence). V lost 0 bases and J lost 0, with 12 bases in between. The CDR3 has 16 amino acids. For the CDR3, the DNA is TGTGCCAGCAGCTTAGCGTTGGGGGAGGTCTCCTACGAGCAGTACTTC. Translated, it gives CASSLALGEVSYEQYF. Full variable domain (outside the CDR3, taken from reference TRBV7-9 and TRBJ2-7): DTGVSQNPRHKITKRGQNVTFRCDPISEHNRLYWYRQTLGQGPEFLTYFQNEAQLEKSRLLSDRFSAERPKGSFSTLEIQRTEQGDSAMYLCASSLALGEVSYEQYFGPGTRLTVT.

CDR3 protein: CASSPFWDSENEQFF. CDR3 coding DNA: TGCGCCAGCAGTCCATTCTGGGACAGTGAGAATGAGCAGTTCTTC. The chain uses TRBV23-1 and TRBJ2-1, with TRBD1 matching 7 bases. TRBV23-1 is designated an ORF whose function remains uncertain. The CDR3 is 15 amino acids. V was clipped by 4 bases and J by 7 bases; unmatched bases: 10.

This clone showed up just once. DNA of the CDR3: TGTGCCAGCAGTTTTCGGGGGGAGTACAATGAGCAGTTCTTC. It translates to CASSFRGEYNEQFF. The chain links TRBV28 to TRBJ2-1; 7 bases map to TRBD2. The CDR3 has 14 residues. The germline gives CDR1 MDHEN, CDR2 SYDVKM. Trimming took 3 bases from V and 4 from J; bases not matched to a gene: 3.